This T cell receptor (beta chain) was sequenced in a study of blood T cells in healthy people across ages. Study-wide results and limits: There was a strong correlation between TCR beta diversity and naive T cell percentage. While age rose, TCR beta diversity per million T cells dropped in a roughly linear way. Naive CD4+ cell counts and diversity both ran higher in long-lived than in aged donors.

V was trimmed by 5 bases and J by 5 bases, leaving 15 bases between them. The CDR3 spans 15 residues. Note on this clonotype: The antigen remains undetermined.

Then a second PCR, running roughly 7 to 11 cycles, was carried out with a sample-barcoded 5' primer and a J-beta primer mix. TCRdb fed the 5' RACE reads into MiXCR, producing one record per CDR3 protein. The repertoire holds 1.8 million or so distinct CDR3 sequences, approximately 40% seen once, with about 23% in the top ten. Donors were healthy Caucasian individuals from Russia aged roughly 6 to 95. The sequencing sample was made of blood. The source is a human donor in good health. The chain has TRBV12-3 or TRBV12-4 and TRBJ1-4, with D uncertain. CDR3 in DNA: TGTGCCAGCAGTCCATTACAAGGAGAAAATGAAAAACTGTTTTTT. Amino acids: CASSPLQGENEKLFF.